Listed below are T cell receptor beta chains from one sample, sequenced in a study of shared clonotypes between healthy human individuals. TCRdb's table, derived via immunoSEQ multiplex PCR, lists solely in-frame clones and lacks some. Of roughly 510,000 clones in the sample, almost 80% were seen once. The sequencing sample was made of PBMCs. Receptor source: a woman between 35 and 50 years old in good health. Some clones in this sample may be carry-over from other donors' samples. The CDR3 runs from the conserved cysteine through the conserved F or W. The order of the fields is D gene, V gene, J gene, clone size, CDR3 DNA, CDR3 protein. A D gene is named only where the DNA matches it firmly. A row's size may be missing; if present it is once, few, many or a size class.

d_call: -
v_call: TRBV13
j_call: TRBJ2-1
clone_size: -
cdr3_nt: TGTGCCAGCAGCTCACAGCGGAAGGCCTACAATGAGCAGTTCTTC
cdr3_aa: CASSSQRKAYNEQFF

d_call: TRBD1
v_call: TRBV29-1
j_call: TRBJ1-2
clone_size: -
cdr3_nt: TGCAGCGTTGAACCGCAGGGGGCGGCCGGCTACACCTTC
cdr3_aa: CSVEPQGAAGYTF

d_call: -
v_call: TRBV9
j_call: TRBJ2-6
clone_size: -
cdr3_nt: TGTGCCAGCAGCCCGGCCGGTCCGAGCTCTGGGGCCAACGTCCTGACTTTC
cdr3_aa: CASSPAGPSSGANVLTF

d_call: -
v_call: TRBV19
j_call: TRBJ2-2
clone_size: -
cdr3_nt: TGTGCCAGTTCCCTACAGGGCCGCCGCGTCGGGGAGCTGTTTTTT
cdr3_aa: CASSLQGRRVGELFF

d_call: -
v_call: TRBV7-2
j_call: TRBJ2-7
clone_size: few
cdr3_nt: TGTGCCAGCAGCCCTAGACGTGGGGAGCAGTACTTC
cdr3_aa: CASSPRRGEQYF

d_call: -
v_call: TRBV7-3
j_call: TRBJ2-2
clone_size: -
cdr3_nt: TGTGCCAGCAGCCCGGCCACCGGGGAGCTGTTTTTT
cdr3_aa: CASSPATGELFF

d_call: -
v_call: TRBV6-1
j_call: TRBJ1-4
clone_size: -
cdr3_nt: TGTGCCAGCAGTATCAGCCTCGATGAAAAACTGTTTTTT
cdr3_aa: CASSISLDEKLFF

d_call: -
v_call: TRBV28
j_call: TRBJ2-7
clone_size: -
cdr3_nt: TGTGCCAGCAGCTCGGACAGCTACGAGCAGTACTTC
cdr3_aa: CASSSDSYEQYF

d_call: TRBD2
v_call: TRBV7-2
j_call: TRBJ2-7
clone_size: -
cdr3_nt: TGTGCCAGCAGCCGGACTAGCGGGAACTTAGGCGAGCAGTACTTC
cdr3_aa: CASSRTSGNLGEQYF

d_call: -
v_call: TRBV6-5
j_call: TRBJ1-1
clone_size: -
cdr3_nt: TGTGCCAGCAGTTACCAGGCCTGGGGAGGGACTGAAGCTTTCTTT
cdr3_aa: CASSYQAWGGTEAFF

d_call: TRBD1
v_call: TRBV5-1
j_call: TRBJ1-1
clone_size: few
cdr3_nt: TGCGCCAGCAGCTGGACAGGGATGAACACTGAAGCTTTCTTT
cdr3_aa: CASSWTGMNTEAFF

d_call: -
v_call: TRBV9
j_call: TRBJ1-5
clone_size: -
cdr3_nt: TGTGCCAGCAGCGTGGGGGGGGACGCCGGACAGCCCCAGCATTTT
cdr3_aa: CASSVGGDAGQPQHF

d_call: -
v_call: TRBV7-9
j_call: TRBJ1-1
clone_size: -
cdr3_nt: TGTGCCAGCAGCCAAAGTCAGGGATTCTCTGAAGCTTTCTTT
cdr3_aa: CASSQSQGFSEAFF

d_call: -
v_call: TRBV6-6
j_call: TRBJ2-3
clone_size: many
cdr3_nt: TGTGCCAGCAGCCCACACCCAGCTGATGGAAGGTTTACGCAGTATTTT
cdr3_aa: CASSPHPADGRFTQYF

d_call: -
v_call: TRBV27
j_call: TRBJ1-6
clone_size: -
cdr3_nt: TGTGCCAGCAGACCCCGAGGGGGGGATAATTCACCCCTCCACTTT
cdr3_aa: CASRPRGGDNSPLHF

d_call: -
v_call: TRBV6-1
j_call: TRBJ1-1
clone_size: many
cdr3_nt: TGTGCCAGCAGTGATGTCGTCGCGGGGGGCACTGAAGCTTTCTTT
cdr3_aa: CASSDVVAGGTEAFF

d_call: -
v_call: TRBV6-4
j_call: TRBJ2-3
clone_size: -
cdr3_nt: TGTGCCAGCAGTGACTCAGGGCCGGGCGGACATACGCAGTATTTT
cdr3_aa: CASSDSGPGGHTQYF

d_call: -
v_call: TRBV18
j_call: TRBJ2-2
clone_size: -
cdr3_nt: TGTGCCAGCTCCGGAAACAGGAGCCCGAACACCGGGGAGCTGTTTTTT
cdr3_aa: CASSGNRSPNTGELFF

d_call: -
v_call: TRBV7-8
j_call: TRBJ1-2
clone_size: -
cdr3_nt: TGTGCCAGCAGCGAAAGGTCTGGGGGCACCCTTAACTATGGCTACACCTTC
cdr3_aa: CASSERSGGTLNYGYTF

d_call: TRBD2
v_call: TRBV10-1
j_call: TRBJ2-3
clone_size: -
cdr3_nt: TGCGCCAGCAGTGAAAGCGGGAGGGCAGATACGCAGTATTTT
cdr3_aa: CASSESGRADTQYF

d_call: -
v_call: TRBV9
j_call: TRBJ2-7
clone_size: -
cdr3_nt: TGTGCCAGCAGCGTAGGCCGACAAGCCTACGAGCAGTACTTC
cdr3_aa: CASSVGRQAYEQYF

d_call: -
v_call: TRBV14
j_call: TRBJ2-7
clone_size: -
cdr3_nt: TGTGCCAGCAGCCAAGATAAGCGGATGAGCTCCTACGAGCAGTACTTC
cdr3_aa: CASSQDKRMSSYEQYF

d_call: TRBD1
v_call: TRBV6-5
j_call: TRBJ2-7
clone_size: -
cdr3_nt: TGTGCCAGCAGTTCAGTCCCCGGGACAGCAAATTACGAGCAGTACTTC
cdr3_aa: CASSSVPGTANYEQYF

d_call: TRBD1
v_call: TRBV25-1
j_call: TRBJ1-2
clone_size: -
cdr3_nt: TGTGCCAGCAGTGATCCATATCGGAGGGGGCCCCGGGGCTACACCTTC
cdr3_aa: CASSDPYRRGPRGYTF